These 5 T cell receptor beta chains were sequenced from one sample in a study of blood T cell repertoires in COVID-19. Sequenced by immunoSEQ multiplex PCR; TCRdb stores in-frame clones only, minus some. Of about 270,000 clones listed, 80% to 90% are singletons. Input material: peripheral blood. Every receptor here comes from a woman in her 70s with acute or convalescent COVID-19.

The chain is built from TRBV5-1 and TRBJ2-3, with 11 bases lining up with TRBD2. V lost 0 bases, J lost 3 bases, and 3 bases stayed unmatched. The CDR3 extends over 16 amino acids. Germline CDR1 reads SGHRS; CDR2 reads YFSETQ. The CDR3 reads CASSLELAGGTDTQYF. CDR3 DNA: TGCGCCAGCAGCTTGGAGCTAGCGGGGGGAACAGATACGCAGTATTTT.

This chain joins TRBV5-1 and TRBJ1-3, with D hard to call. Germline CDR1 is SGHRS and CDR2 is YFSETQ. The CDR3 extends over 16 amino acids. Trimming removed 0 bases from V and 2 bases from J, with 12 bases in between. This chain's CDR3 is CASSLGARIAGNTIYF. The CDR3 DNA follows: TGCGCCAGCAGCTTGGGCGCGAGGATCGCTGGAAACACCATATATTTT.

V gene TRBV7-8 combines with J gene TRBJ1-2; 9 nucleotides align to TRBD1. This CDR3 has 14 amino acids. The V and J ends lost 5 bases and 4 bases, in that order; junction bases with no gene match: 5. In germline, CDR1 is SGHVS, CDR2 FQNEAQ. Here the CDR3 DNA reads TGTGCCAGCAGCCGAGGACAGGGGCCCTATGGCTACACCTTC. This encodes CASSRGQGPYGYTF.

V usage is TRBV10-2 and J usage is TRBJ2-5; 9 bases fit TRBD2. V was pared by 10 bases and J by 3 bases, with 15 bases of the junction left unmatched. Germline V gene data show CDR1 as WSHSY and CDR2 as SAAADI. The CDR3 loop spans 16 amino acids. DNA of the CDR3: TGCGCCACCGCAGGACTAGCGCGAACTCTTAAAGAGACCCAGTACTTC. Translated, it gives CATAGLARTLKETQYF.

The chain is built from TRBV6-5 and TRBJ1-1; perhaps TRBD1 as D (5 bases). Trimming left V 7 bases short and J 10 bases short, with 19 bases between. This CDR3 contains 13 residues. Germline V gene lookup returns CDR1 MNHEY and CDR2 SVGAGI. The CDR3 region has the DNA TGTGCCAGCACCAGGGCTTTAGGATCAGGAGCTTTCTTT. Protein product: CASTRALGSGAFF.